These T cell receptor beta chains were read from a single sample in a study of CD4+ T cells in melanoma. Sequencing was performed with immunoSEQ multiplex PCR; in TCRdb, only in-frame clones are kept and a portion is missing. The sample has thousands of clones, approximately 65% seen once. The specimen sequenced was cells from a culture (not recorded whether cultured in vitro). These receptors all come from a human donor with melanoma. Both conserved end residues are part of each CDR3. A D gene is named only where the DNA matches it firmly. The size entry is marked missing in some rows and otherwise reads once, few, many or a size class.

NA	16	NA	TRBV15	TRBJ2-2	TGTGCCACCAGCATGGGGCAGGATCTTATTAACGGGGAGCTGTTTTTT	CATSMGQDLINGELFF
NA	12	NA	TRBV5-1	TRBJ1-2	TGCGCCAGCAGCTTAGGGACCTATGGCTACACCTTC	CASSLGTYGYTF
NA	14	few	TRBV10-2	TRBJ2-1	TGCGCCAGCAGTGAGGGCCCGGACTACAATGAGCAGTTCTTC	CASSEGPDYNEQFF
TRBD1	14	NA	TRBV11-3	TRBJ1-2	TGTGCCAGCAGCTTAACAGGGGGCAACTATGGCTACACCTTC	CASSLTGGNYGYTF
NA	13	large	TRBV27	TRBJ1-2	TGTGCCAGCAGTTTTATGGGGTTAGGTGGCTACACCTTC	CASSFMGLGGYTF
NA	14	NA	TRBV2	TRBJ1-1	TGTGCCAGCAGTGAATGGGGGATGAACACTGAAGCTTTCTTT	CASSEWGMNTEAFF
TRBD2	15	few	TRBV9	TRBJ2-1	TGTGCCAGCAGCGTAGAGGGACTAGCAGCGAATGAGCAGTTCTTC	CASSVEGLAANEQFF
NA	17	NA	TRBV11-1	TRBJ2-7	TGTGCCAGCAGCTTAGACCGGACAACGTATCGTTCCTACGAGCAGTACTTC	CASSLDRTTYRSYEQYF
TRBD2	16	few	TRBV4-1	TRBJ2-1	TGCGCCAGCAGCCAAGATTTTCCGGGGGGGCTGGTTGAGCAGTTCTTC	CASSQDFPGGLVEQFF
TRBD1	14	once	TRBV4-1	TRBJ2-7	TGCGCCAGCAGCCCCCGGACAGGGGTCGGCGAGCAGTACTTC	CASSPRTGVGEQYF
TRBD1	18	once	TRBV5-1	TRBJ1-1	TGCGCCAGCAGCTTGGGCCACTTTACAGGGGCCATGAACACTGAAGCTTTCTTT	CASSLGHFTGAMNTEAFF
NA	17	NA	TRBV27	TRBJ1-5	TGTGCCAGCAGTTTATACCCCGGGGGTTCAGGGAGTCAGCCCCAGCATTTT	CASSLYPGGSGSQPQHF
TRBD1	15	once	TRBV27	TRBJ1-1	TGTGCCAGCAGTCCCCCGGGACAGATGAACACTGAAGCTTTCTTT	CASSPPGQMNTEAFF
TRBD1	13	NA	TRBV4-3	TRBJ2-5	TGCGCCAGCAGCGGGACAGGGGAGAGAGAGCAGTACTTC	CASSGTGEREQYF
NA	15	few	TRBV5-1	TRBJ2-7	TGCGCCAGCAGCTTGGAGGGCCAACATTCCGACGAGCAGTACTTC	CASSLEGQHSDEQYF
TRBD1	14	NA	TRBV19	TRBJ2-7	TGTGCCAGTAGTCTTCGTCAGGGGGCTCACGAGCAGTACTTC	CASSLRQGAHEQYF
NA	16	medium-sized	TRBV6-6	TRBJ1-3	TGTGCCAGCAGTTACCCTCTTAGTCGCTCTGGAAACACCATATATTTT	CASSYPLSRSGNTIYF
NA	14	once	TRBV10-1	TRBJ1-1	TGCGCCAGCAATCTACGGACAGCGAACACTGAAGCTTTCTTT	CASNLRTANTEAFF
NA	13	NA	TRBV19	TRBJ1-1	TGTGCCAGTAGTGTACAGGTAAACACTGAAGCTTTCTTT	CASSVQVNTEAFF
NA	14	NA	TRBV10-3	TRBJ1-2	TGCGCCATCAGTGAATCCCCAGGTTCGTATGGCTACACCTTC	CAISESPGSYGYTF
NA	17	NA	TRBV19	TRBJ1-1	TGTGCCAGTAGTATCAGGAAAGGAACAGGATTGAACACTGAAGCTTTCTTT	CASSIRKGTGLNTEAFF
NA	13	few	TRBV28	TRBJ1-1	TGTGCCAGCACCTTCAGGGTGGGGACTGAAGCTTTCTTT	CASTFRVGTEAFF
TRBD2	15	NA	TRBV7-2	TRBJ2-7	TGTGCCAGCAGCCCAGGGGCTAGCGGGGGTTACGAGCAGTACTTC	CASSPGASGGYEQYF
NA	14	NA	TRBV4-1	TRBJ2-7	TGCGCCAGCAGCCGGGCGGGGGCCTCCTACGAGCAGTACTTC	CASSRAGASYEQYF
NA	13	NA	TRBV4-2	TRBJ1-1	TGTGCCAGCAGCTGGAAGGGGGTAGCTGAAGCTTTCTTT	CASSWKGVAEAFF
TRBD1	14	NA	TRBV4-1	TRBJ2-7	TGCGCCAGCAGCCAAGATCCCGGGACAGGGTGGGGGTACTTC	CASSQDPGTGWGYF
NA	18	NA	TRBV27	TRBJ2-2	TGTGCCAGCAGTAAATTACGAACTGCCGGGTTAAACACCGGGGAGCTGTTTTTT	CASSKLRTAGLNTGELFF
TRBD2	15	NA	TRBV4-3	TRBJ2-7	TGCGCCAGCAGCCAAGCAGGGACTAGCGGTTACGAGCAGTACTTC	CASSQAGTSGYEQYF
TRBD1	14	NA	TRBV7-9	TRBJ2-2	TGTGCCAGCAACCGGGACAGGGACGCCGGGGAGCTGTTTTTT	CASNRDRDAGELFF
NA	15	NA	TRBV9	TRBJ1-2	TGTGCCAGCAGCGGATACAGGGAGTCTAACTATGGCTACACCTTC	CASSGYRESNYGYTF
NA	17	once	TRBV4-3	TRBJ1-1	TGCGCCAGCAGACAACAGGTCCGAGGGGGTATGAACACTGAAGCTTTCTTT	CASRQQVRGGMNTEAFF
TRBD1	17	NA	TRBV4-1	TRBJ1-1	TGCGCCAGCAGCCTCCGACAGGGGGAGGGTTGGAACACTGAAGCTTTCTTT	CASSLRQGEGWNTEAFF
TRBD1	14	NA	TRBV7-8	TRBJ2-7	TGTGCCAGCAGCTTAGACGGACAGGTGGGCGAGCAGTACTTC	CASSLDGQVGEQYF
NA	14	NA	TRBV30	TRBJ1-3	TGTGCCTGGAGTGAAGGTAACTCTGGAAACACCATATATTTT	CAWSEGNSGNTIYF
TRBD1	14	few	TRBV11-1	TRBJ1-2	TGTGCCAGCAGCTTAACAGGGGGCAACTATGGCTACACCTTC	CASSLTGGNYGYTF
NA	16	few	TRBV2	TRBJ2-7	TGTGCCAGCAGTGAAGGTAGGCAGGGGAGTACCTACGAGCAGTACTTC	CASSEGRQGSTYEQYF